This entry describes one T cell receptor beta chain. As yet, its antigen is unknown. This table comes from immunoSEQ multiplex PCR, and its TCRdb copy is limited to in-frame clones, with some not included. Of about 90,000 clones listed, more than 85% are singletons. The sample originates from a study of graft-versus-host responses after intestinal transplantation. Trimming shortened V by 0 bases and J by 7 bases, and 15 bases separated the two germline ends. Germline V lookup: CDR1 SGHTA, CDR2 FQGTGA. The CDR3 runs to 16 residues. This rearrangement joins TRBV7-3 to TRBJ2-2; D uncertain. This TCR derives from a human donor who was the organ donor for an intestinal transplant. The specimen was unstimulated CD4+ T cells sorted from spleen or lymph node cells, collected before transplant. The CDR3 sequence is CASSLTSTPGSGELFF. The CDR3 nucleotides read TGTGCCAGCAGCTTAACGAGTACCCCGGGTAGCGGGGAGCTGTTTTTT.